Reported below is one T cell receptor beta chain. As yet, its antigen is unknown. These data originate in a study of cytomegalovirus exposure and HLA in healthy donors. Vbeta (60) and Jbeta (13) primers were used in the PCR. Only in-frame clones appear in the TCRdb table, and some are missing; sequencing was by immunoSEQ multiplex PCR. The sample lists about 130,000 clones, roughly four fifths seen once, with 1.2% in the top ten. General study points: The dataset shows that most TCR sequences were rare, while some public TCRs occurred in many donors.

Germline assignment: CDR1 MDHEN and CDR2 SYDVKM. The CDR3 contains 12 residues. Trimming cost V 1 base and J 8 bases, with 8 bases left between them. The chain combines TRBV28 with TRBJ1-1; D is possibly TRBD1 (5 bases). The specimen was PBMCs. The clonotype originates from a girl aged 2-10 years in good health and CMV-seronegative. The DNA of the CDR3 is TGTGCCAGCAGTTTATCGGGGGGGGAAGCTTTCTTT. Protein sequence: CASSLSGGEAFF.